This T cell receptor (beta chain) was recovered during a study of regulatory T cells in long-lasting Graves disease. Study-wide background: Over-5-year antithyroid drug use with positive TSH receptor antibodies defined persistent Graves' disease in the study. Study-wide points: The TCR repertoire of persistent Graves' patients was less diverse than that of newly diagnosed ones. Sharing of public clonotypes was greater in persistent patients (about 3,000) than in new patients (around 890).

Arm-PCR with iRepertoire HTBI primers amplified the CDR3 regions for these TCR beta libraries. TCRdb fed the multiplex PCR reads into MiXCR, producing one record per CDR3 protein. Of hundreds of thousands of distinct CDR3 sequences listed, roughly 21% were seen once; the top ten hold 7% to 9%. The time point denotes: persistent/refractory GD, antithyroid drugs over 5 years with positive TRAb. From PBMCs, RNA was extracted and then used to make the TCR library. This CDR3 region has 16 residues. CDR1 and CDR2 from the germline V gene are MDHEN and SYDVKM. Trimming shortened V by 4 bases and J by 5 bases, and 19 bases separated the two germline ends. For this clonotype: Its antigen is unknown.

The chain links TRBV28 to TRBJ2-3, with D tentatively TRBD2 (6 bases). Sequences were derived from peripheral blood mononuclear cells (PBMCs), sampled when the disease was refractory, from a patient treated with antithyroid drugs. This TCR derives from a female donor with Graves disease. CDR3 in DNA: TGTGCCAGCAGTTCGGATGGGACTCACTGGGGAGATACGCAGTATTTT. This sequence encodes CASSSDGTHWGDTQYF.